This TCR beta chain was sequenced in a study of control samples from healthy donors and cancer patients. CDR1 is SGHRS, CDR2 YFSETQ, per germline. The ends lost 3 bases at V and 8 bases at J; junction bases unmatched: 8. CDR3 length equals 14 residues. Clones were read by immunoSEQ multiplex PCR, and TCRdb kept only the in-frame ones, dropping some. The sample carries tens of thousands of clones, roughly 78% recorded once. This clonotype was obtained from a man in his fifties or sixties with head and neck cancer. Material: PBMCs. The V gene is TRBV5-1, the J gene TRBJ1-2; 9 nucleotides match TRBD1. The CDR3 sequence is CASSWEGQGSGYTF. CDR3 DNA: TGCGCCAGCAGCTGGGAGGGACAGGGAAGCGGCTACACCTTC.